The TCR beta chain under discussion was sequenced for a study of CD8+ T cells in alopecia areata. The germline V gene has CDR1 SQVTM and CDR2 ANQGSEA. This CDR3 contains 13 residues. J gave up 4 bases and V 7 bases, and 10 bases lay outside the gene matches. Comment on this clone: The antigen is unknown.

Stated treatment: oral pan-JAK inhibitor, 5-10 mg twice daily. Alopecia areata patients provided lesional scalp punch biopsies and peripheral blood. RNA was isolated and reverse transcribed to cDNA, the sequencing template. The table came from immunoSEQ multiplex PCR; TCRdb's copy has only in-frame clones and leaves some out. The table lists more than 110,000 clones, about 51% of them singletons. Study-level results: Scalp and blood samples kept many expanded lesional clones throughout tofacitinib. Alphabeta T cells residing in normal skin are also sequenced in scalp samples. Given one nonresponder, whether baseline CD8+ expansion relates to response remains uncertain.

This TCR was sampled from a human donor with alopecia areata. The chain carries TRBV29-1 and TRBJ2-7; TRBD2 agrees at 7 bases. This sample comprised CD8+ T cells sorted from blood, obtained at week 4, from a patient treated with tofacitinib. CDR3 sequence reads: CSARRSGDYEQYF. CDR3 in DNA: TGCAGCGCTCGCAGGAGCGGGGATTACGAGCAGTACTTC.